This TCR beta chain was sequenced during a study of blood T cell repertoires in COVID-19. Study-wide background: Specimens from acute and convalescent COVID-19 originated in the United States, Italy and Spain. Sources were T cells, B-cell-depleted T cells, or PBMCs; the material itself was cDNA or gDNA.

The ends were cut back, 10 bases at V and 5 bases at J, with 16 bases in the middle. Germline V lookup: CDR1 ENHRY, CDR2 SYGVKD. The CDR3 runs to 13 residues. Per the original data handling: Estimation of nucleated cell counts relied on the amplification of reference gene primers. Sequencing was performed with immunoSEQ multiplex PCR; in TCRdb, only in-frame clones are kept and a portion is missing. V and J calls and clone size are given by that table; D and trimming were obtained from the DNA. This sample has approximately 260,000 clones, with just under 85% found just once. The chain recombines TRBV10-3 with TRBJ2-3; D remains ambiguous. The sample consisted of peripheral blood. This clonotype was sampled from a woman aged 80 or older with acute or convalescent COVID-19. The CDR3: CATLGQTKDTQYF. CDR3 in DNA: TGTGCCACCCTTGGCCAAACGAAAGATACGCAGTATTTT.